Sequencing of this TCR beta chain was carried out in a study of regulatory and conventional T cells in RAG deficiency. Using immunoSEQ multiplex PCR, the repertoire was profiled, and TCRdb retains in-frame clones only, with some absent. The sample holds approximately 21,000 clones, around 96% seen once. The V gene's germline CDR1 is SGDLS and CDR2 YYNGEE. The CDR3 totals 15 residues. J gave up 2 bases and V 1 base, and 3 bases lay outside the gene matches. Blood CD4+ CD25-low CD127-high conventional T cells supplied the genomic DNA template. On this clone itself: Its antigen is not identified.

Study-wide results and limits: Omenn syndrome and CID/AS patients had approximately 91-fold fewer unique Treg TCR beta sequences, versus roughly 10-fold elsewhere. Shannon entropy was markedly lower and Simpson indices higher in RAG-deficient patients than control T-cell subsets. Shorter CDR3s in all patient subsets; >80% Treg-Tconv overlap in Omenn.

Separately, the same data were catalogued under a study of regulatory T cells. Per that paper: Primers: 52 TRBV forward and 13 TRBJ reverse. Skewed V and J usage and few unique V-J pairs marked patient repertoires, most in Tregs.

The specimen sequenced was CD25- CD4+ T cells sorted from blood. V usage is TRBV9 and J usage is TRBJ2-3; TRBD2 matches at 8 bases. The TCR was taken from a human donor in good health. The CDR3 here is CASSVTSGVTDTQYF. The DNA of the CDR3 is TGTGCCAGCAGCGTAACTAGCGGCGTCACAGATACGCAGTATTTT.